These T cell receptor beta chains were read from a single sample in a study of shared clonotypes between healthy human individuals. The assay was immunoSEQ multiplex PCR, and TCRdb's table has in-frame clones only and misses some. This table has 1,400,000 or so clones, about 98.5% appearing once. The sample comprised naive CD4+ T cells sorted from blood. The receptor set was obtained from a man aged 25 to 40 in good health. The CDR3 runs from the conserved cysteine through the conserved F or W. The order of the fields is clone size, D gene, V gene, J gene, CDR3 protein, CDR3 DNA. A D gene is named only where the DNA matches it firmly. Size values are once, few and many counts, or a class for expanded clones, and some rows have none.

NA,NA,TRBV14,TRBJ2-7,CASSQDPYEQYF,TGTGCCAGCAGCCAAGACCCCTACGAGCAGTACTTC
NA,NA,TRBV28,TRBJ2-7,CASRLSLDPYEQYF,TGTGCCAGCAGGTTGTCCCTAGACCCTTACGAGCAGTACTTC
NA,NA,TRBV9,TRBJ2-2,CASSVQPNTGELFF,TGTGCCAGCAGCGTACAACCTAACACCGGGGAGCTGTTTTTT
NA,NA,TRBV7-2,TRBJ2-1,CASRSTGGSYNEQFF,TGTGCCAGCAGGTCGACTGGGGGCTCCTACAATGAGCAGTTCTTC
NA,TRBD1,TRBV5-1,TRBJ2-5,CASSPGQTQETQYF,TGCGCCAGCAGCCCGGGACAGACCCAAGAGACCCAGTACTTC
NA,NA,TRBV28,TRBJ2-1,CASSLPGSGYNEQFF,TGTGCCAGCAGTTTACCGGGTAGCGGCTACAATGAGCAGTTCTTC
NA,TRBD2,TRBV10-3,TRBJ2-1,CAISDQKREGRDEQFF,TGTGCCATCAGTGATCAGAAGCGGGAGGGCCGGGACGAGCAGTTCTTC
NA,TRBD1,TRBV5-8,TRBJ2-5,CASSLGQGALVETQYF,TGTGCCAGCAGCTTGGGACAGGGGGCGTTGGTTGAGACCCAGTACTTC
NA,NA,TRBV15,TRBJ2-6,CATETGGRSGANVLTF,TGTGCCACCGAGACGGGGGGCCGCTCTGGGGCCAACGTCCTGACTTTC
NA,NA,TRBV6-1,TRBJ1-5,CASRDPAQPQHF,TGTGCCAGCAGGGACCCGGCACAGCCCCAGCATTTT
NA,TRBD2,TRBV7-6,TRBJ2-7,CASSSLAGGRYEQYF,TGTGCCAGCAGCTCTTTAGCGGGAGGGCGTTACGAGCAGTACTTC
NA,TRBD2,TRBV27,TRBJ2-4,CASSLRPSGRGENIQYF,TGTGCCAGCAGTTTAAGGCCTAGCGGGAGAGGAGAAAACATTCAGTACTTC
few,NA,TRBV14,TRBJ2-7,CASSQPGALREQYF,TGTGCCAGCAGCCAACCGGGGGCACTACGCGAGCAGTACTTC
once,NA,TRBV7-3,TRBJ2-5,CASSLSGETQYF,TGTGCCAGCAGCTTAAGTGGGGAGACCCAGTACTTC
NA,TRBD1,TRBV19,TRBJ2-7,CASSIDWGTGRYEQYF,TGTGCCAGTAGTATAGATTGGGGGACAGGCCGATACGAGCAGTACTTC
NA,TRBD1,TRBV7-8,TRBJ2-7,CASSIRRDRGIYEQYF,TGTGCCAGCAGCATAAGGCGAGACAGGGGCATCTACGAGCAGTACTTC
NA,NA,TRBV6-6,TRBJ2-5,CASSSRHAGDQYF,TGTGCCAGCAGTTCCCGACATGCAGGCGACCAGTACTTC
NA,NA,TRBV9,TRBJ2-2,CASSVDRSNTGELFF,TGTGCCAGCAGCGTAGATAGATCGAACACCGGGGAGCTGTTTTTT
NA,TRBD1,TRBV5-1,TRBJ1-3,CASSTQTGNGNTIYF,TGCGCCAGCAGCACACAGACAGGGAACGGAAACACCATATATTTT
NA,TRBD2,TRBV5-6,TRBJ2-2,CASSLRLAGNTGELFF,TGTGCCAGCAGCCTCCGACTAGCGGGTAACACCGGGGAGCTGTTTTTT
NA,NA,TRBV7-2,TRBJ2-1,CASSSTANSYNEQFF,TGTGCCAGCAGCTCCACAGCGAACTCCTACAATGAGCAGTTCTTC
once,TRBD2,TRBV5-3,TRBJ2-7,CASSMTSGRYEQYF,TGTGCCAGCAGCATGACTAGCGGGAGATACGAGCAGTACTTC
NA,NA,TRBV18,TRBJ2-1,CASSPPSYNEQFF,TGTGCCAGCTCACCTCCCTCCTATAATGAGCAGTTCTTC
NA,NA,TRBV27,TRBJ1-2,CASSFGLGTDGYTF,TGTGCCAGCAGTTTTGGACTAGGCACGGATGGCTACACCTTC
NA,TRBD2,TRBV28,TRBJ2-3,CASSLSGSPWEGRGDTQYF,TGTGCCAGCAGTTTGTCCGGTTCGCCGTGGGAGGGCCGAGGAGATACGCAGTATTTT
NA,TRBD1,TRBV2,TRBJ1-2,CASSIRDRGNYGYTF,TGTGCCAGCAGTATCCGGGACAGGGGGAACTATGGCTACACCTTC
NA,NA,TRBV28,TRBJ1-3,CASSLQGRGNTIYF,TGTGCCAGCAGTTTACAGGGACGCGGAAACACCATATATTTT
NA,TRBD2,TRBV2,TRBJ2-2,CASSERAGANTGELFF,TGTGCCAGCAGTGAGCGGGCGGGAGCGAACACCGGGGAGCTGTTTTTT
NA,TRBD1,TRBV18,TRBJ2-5,CASSPVPRWTGGETQYF,TGTGCCAGCTCACCAGTACCCCGTTGGACAGGAGGAGAGACCCAGTACTTC
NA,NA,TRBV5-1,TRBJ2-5,CASSSPGGLETQYF,TGCGCCAGCAGCTCCCCCGGAGGTCTGGAGACCCAGTACTTC
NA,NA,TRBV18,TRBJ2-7,CASSPGTHEQYF,TGTGCCAGCTCTCCCGGGACGCACGAGCAGTACTTC
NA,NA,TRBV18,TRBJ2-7,CASSPENEQYF,TGTGCCAGCTCACCCGAGAACGAGCAGTACTTC
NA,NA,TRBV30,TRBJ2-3,CAWSSFRDREGTDTQYF,TGTGCCTGGAGTTCTTTTCGCGACAGAGAGGGCACAGATACGCAGTATTTT
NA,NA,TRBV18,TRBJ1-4,CATNRGATNEKLFF,TGTGCCACCAACCGGGGGGCAACTAATGAAAAACTGTTTTTT
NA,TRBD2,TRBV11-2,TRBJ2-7,CASSPRLARYEQYF,TGTGCCAGCAGCCCTCGACTAGCCCGCTACGAGCAGTACTTC
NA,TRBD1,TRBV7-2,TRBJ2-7,CASSPQGAIYEQYF,TGTGCCAGCAGCCCGCAGGGGGCCATCTACGAGCAGTACTTC